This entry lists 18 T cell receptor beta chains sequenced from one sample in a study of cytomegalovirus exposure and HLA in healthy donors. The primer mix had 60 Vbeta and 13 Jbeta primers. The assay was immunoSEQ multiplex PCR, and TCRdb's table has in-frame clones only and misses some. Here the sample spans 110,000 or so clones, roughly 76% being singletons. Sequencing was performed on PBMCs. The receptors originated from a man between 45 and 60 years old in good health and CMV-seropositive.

The CDR3 loop is CASRRDRGWTGELFF. The CDR3 coding sequence is TGTGCCAGCAGGCGGGACAGGGGGTGGACCGGGGAGCTGTTTTTT. The rearrangement uses TRBV7-2 and TRBJ2-2, with 11 bases matching TRBD1. The junction had 5 bases not matched to a gene; V was cut back by 6 bases and J by 5 bases. Per germline, CDR1 SGHTA and CDR2 FQGNSA. The CDR3 totals 15 residues.

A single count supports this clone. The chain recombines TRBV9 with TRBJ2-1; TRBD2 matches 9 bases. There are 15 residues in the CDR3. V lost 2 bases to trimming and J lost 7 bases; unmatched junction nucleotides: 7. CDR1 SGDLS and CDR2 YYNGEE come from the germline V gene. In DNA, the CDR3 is TGTGCCAGCAGCGTTAGCGGGAGCCCCGTTAATGAGCAGTTCTTC. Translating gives CASSVSGSPVNEQFF.

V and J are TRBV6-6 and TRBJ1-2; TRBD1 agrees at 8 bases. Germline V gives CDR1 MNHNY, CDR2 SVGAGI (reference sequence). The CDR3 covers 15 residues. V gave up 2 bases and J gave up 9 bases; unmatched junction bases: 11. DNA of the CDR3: TGTGCCAGCAGTTACCGATCGACAGGGGCTACCCGCTACACCTTC. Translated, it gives CASSYRSTGATRYTF.

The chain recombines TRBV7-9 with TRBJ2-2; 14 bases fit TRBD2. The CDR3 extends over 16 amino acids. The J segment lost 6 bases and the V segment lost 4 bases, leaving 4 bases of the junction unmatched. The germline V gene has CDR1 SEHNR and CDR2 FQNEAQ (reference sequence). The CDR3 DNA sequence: TGTGCCAGCAGCTCCAGACTAGCGGGGGGGCCCGGGGAGCTGTTTTTT. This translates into CASSSRLAGGPGELFF.

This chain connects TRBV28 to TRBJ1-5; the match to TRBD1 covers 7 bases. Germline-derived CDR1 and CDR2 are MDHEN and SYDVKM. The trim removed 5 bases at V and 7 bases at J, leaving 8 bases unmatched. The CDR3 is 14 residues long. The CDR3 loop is CASSVQGDWQPQHF. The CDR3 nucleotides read TGTGCCAGCAGTGTTCAGGGGGATTGGCAGCCCCAGCATTTT.

The CDR3 bases are TGCAGCGTTGAAACGGGACAGGGGGCGATCTATGGCTACACCTTC. Translating gives CSVETGQGAIYGYTF. The rearrangement links TRBV29-1 to TRBJ1-2; 12 nucleotides agree with TRBD1. The CDR3 has 15 residues. The V gene end was trimmed by 2 bases and the J gene end by 4 bases; junction bases not matched to a gene: 5. CDR1 and CDR2 (germline): SQVTM, ANQGSEA.

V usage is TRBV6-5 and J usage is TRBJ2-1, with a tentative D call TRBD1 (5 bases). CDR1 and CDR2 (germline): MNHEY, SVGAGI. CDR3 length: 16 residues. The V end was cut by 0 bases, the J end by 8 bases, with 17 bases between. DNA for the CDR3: TGTGCCAGCAGTTACTCAACGACAGTCCTTTTCGATGAGCAGTTCTTC. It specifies CASSYSTTVLFDEQFF.

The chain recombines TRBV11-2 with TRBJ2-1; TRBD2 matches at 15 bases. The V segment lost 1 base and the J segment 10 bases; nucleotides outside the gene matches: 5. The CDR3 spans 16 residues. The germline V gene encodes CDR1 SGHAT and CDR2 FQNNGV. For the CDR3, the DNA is TGTGCCAGCAGCTTAGGGGGACTAGCGGGAGGAGAAGAGCAGTTCTTC. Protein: CASSLGGLAGGEEQFF.

Written as DNA, the CDR3 is TGTGCCAGCAGCTTGAAGGGTAGGGGTTCGGCCACCGGGGAGCTGTTTTTT. Residues: CASSLKGRGSATGELFF. The chain couples TRBV5-4 to TRBJ2-2; D is possibly TRBD1 (5 bases). The germline CDR1 and CDR2 sequences are SGHNT and YYREEE (reference sequence). The V and J ends lost 1 base and 4 bases respectively, with 17 bases between them. The CDR3 covers 17 residues.

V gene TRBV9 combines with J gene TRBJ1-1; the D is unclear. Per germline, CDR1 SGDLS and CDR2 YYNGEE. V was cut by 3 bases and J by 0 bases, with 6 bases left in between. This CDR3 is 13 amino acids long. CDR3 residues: CASSATVNTEAFF. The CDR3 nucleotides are TGTGCCAGCAGCGCCACAGTGAACACTGAAGCTTTCTTT.

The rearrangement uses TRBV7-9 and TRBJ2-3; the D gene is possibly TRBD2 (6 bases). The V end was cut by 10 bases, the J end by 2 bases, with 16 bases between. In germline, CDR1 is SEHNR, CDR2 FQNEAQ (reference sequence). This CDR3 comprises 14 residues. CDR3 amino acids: CATPHGGDTDTQYF. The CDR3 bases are TGTGCCACGCCACACGGGGGAGACACAGATACGCAGTATTTT.

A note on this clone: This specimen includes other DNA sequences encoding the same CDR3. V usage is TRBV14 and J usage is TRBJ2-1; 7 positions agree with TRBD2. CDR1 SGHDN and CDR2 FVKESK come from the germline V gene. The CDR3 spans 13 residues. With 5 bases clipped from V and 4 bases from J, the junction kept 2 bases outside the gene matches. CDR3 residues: CASSLGLYNEQFF. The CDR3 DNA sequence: TGTGCCAGCAGCTTGGGACTATACAATGAGCAGTTCTTC. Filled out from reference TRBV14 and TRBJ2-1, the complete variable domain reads EAGVTQFPSHSVIEKGQTVTLRCDPISGHDNLYWYRRVMGKEIKFLLHFVKESKQDESGMPNNRFLAERTGGTYSTLKVQPAELEDSGVYFCASSLGLYNEQFFGPGTRLTVL.

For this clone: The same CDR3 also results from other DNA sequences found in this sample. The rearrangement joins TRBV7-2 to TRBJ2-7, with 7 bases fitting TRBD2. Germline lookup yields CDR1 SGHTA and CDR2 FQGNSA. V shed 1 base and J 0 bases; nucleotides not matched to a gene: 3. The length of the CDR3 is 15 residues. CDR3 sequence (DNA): TGTGCCAGCAGCTTAGGGCTAGCGGTCTCCTACGAGCAGTACTTC. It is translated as CASSLGLAVSYEQYF.

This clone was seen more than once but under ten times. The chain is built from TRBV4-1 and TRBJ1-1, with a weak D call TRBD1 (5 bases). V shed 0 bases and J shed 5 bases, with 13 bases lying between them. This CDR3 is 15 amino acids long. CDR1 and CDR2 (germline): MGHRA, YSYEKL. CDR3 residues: CASSQDNSGRTEAFF. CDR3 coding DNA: TGCGCCAGCAGCCAAGATAATTCAGGGAGGACTGAAGCTTTCTTT.

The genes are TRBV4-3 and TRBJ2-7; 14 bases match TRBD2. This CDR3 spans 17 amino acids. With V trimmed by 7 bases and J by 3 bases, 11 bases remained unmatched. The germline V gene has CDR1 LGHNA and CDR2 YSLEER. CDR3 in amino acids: CASIFGTSGGVVYEQYF. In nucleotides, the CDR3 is TGCGCCAGCATTTTCGGGACTAGCGGGGGAGTAGTCTACGAGCAGTACTTC.

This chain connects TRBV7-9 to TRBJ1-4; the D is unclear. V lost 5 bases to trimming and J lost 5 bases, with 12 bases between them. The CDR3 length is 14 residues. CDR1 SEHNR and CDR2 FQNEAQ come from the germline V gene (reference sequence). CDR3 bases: TGTGCCAGCAGCACCGGGGTACCAAATGAAAAACTGTTTTTT. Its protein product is CASSTGVPNEKLFF.

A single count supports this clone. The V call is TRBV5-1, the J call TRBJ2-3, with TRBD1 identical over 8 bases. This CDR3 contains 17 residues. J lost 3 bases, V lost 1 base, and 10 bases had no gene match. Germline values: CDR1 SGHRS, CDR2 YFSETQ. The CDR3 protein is CASSLRTGSRYTDTQYF. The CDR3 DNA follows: TGCGCCAGCAGCTTGAGGACAGGGAGTCGTTATACAGATACGCAGTATTTT.

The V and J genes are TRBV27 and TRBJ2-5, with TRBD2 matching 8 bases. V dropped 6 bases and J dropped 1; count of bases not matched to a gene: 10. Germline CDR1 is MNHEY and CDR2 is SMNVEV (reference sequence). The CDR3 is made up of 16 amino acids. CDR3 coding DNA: TGTGCCAGCAGCACATCGACTAGCGCGAGCCAAGAGACCCAGTACTTC. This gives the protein CASSTSTSASQETQYF.